This T cell receptor (beta chain) comes out of a study of beta chain features in type 1 diabetes. What was sequenced were expressed TCRB transcripts, since all of the isolated RNA had been reverse transcribed. Repertoires were generated with immunoSEQ multiplex PCR, while TCRdb's copy carries only in-frame clones and drops some. The repertoire holds 550,000 to 850,000 clones, with under 15% as singletons. The study's findings and limits: Overrepresentation of cells with high TCR expression could result from cDNA sequencing. There were fewer insertions and more deletions at the VDJ junctions of type 1 diabetes patients. In every one of the four CD4+ subsets, TCRB CDR3s were moderately but significantly shorter in Type 1 diabetes patients.

The CDR3 spans 16 residues. The V gene lost 8 bases and the J gene lost 0 bases, with 14 bases spanning the gap. The germline CDR1 and CDR2 sequences are PRHDT and FYEKMQ (reference sequence). For this clone: Antigen specificity is unknown.

Per donor, one heparinised blood draw averaged about 116 mL. Sorted CD4+ subsets: naive, central memory, regulatory, stem cell-like memory (CD45RO/CCR7/CD25/CD127/CD95/CD27 panel). The sequencing sample was made of naive CD4+ T cells from blood. This TCR was sampled from a man between 18 and 35 years old with type 1 diabetes. The rearrangement links TRBV13 to TRBJ2-6; TRBD2 is a possible D gene (6 bases). The DNA for the CDR3 is TGTGCCAGCCACTTGGGGGGATTCTCTGGGGCCAACGTCCTGACTTTC. Protein sequence: CASHLGGFSGANVLTF.